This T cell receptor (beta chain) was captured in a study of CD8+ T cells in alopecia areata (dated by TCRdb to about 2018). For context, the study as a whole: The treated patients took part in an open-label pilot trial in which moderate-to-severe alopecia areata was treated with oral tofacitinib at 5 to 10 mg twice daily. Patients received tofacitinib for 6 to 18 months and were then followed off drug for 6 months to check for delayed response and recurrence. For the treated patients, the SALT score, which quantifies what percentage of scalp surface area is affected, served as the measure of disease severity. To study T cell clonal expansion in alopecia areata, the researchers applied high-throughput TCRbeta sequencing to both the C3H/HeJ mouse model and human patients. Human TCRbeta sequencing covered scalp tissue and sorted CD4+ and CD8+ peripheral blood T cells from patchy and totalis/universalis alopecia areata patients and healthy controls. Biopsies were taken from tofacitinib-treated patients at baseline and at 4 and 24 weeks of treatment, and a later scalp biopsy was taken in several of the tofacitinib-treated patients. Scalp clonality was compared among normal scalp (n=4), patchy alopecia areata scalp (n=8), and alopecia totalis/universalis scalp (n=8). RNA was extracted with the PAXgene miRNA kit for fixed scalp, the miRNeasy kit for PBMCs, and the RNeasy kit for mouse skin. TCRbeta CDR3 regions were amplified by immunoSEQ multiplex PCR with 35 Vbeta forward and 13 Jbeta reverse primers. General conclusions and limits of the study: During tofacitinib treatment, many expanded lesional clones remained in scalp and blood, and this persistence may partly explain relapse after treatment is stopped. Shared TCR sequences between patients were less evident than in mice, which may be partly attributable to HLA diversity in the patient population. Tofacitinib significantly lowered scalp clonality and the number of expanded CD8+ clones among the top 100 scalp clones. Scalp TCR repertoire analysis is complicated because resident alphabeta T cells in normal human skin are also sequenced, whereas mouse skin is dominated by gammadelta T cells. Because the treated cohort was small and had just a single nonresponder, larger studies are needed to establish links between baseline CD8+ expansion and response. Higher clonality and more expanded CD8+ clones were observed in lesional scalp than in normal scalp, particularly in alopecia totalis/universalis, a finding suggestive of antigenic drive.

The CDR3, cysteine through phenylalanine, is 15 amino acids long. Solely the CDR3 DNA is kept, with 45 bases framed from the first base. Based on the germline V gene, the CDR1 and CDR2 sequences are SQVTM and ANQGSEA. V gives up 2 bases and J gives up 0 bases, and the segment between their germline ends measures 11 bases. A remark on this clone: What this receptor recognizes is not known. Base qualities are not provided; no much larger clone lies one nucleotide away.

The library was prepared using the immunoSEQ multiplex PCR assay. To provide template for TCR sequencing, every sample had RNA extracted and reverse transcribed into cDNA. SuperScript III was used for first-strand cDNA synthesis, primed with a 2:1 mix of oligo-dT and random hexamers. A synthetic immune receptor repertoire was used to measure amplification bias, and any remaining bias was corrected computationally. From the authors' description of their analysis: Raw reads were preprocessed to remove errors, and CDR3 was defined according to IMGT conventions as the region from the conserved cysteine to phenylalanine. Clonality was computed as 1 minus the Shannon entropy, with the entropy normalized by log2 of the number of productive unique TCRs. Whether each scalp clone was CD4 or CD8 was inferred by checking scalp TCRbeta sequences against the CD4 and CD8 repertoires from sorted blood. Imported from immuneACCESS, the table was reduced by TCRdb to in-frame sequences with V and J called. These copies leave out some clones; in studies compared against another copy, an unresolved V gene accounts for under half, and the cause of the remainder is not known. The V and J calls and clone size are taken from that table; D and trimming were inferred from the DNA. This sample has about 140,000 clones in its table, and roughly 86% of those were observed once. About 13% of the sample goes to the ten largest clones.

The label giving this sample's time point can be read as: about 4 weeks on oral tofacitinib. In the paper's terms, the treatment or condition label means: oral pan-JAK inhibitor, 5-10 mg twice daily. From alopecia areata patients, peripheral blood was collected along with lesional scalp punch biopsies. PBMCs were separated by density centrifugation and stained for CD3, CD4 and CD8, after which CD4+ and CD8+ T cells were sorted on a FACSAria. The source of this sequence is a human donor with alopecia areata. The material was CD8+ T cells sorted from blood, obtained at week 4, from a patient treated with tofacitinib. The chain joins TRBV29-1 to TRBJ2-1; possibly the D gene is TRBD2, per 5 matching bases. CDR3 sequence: CSVELLAGSYNEQFF. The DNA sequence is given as TGCAGCGTTGAACTCCTAGCAGGCTCCTACAATGAGCAGTTCTTC.